Sequencing of this T cell receptor beta chain was carried out in a study of regulatory T cells in long-lasting Graves disease. About the study: Patients with new Graves' disease had used antithyroid drugs below 3 months. General study findings and limits: There was favoring of TRBV28, TRBJ1-2 and TRBJ2-5 in persistent disease.

Concerning this clonotype: Its antigen is still unknown.

The germline CDR1 and CDR2 sequences are MDHEN and SYDVKM. Trimming at V came to 4 bases and at J to 5 bases, leaving 11 bases not matched to a gene. This CDR3 contains 15 residues. Arm-PCR of CDR3 regions and iRepertoire HTBI primers were the basis on which TCR beta libraries were built. TCRdb re-analysed the multiplex PCR reads in MiXCR, keeping a single row per CDR3 protein. The sample consists of roughly 320,000 distinct CDR3 sequences, 16% of them appearing once. Time point reported: newly diagnosed GD, antithyroid drugs for less than 3 months. Researchers made the TCR library from RNA that was extracted from PBMCs. The sample was also linked to a second study, of T cells in Graves' hyperthyroidism and ophthalmopathy.

The rearrangement links TRBV28 to TRBJ2-7; TRBD2 matches at 7 bases. The sequence was obtained from a man in his forties or fifties with Graves disease. Sequenced material: peripheral blood mononuclear cells (PBMCs), taken at new diagnosis, from a patient treated with antithyroid drugs. CDR3 amino acids: CASSWEAGLVNEQYF. The CDR3 region has the DNA TGTGCCAGCAGTTGGGAAGCGGGATTGGTTAACGAGCAGTACTTC.